This T cell receptor beta chain was captured by sequencing in a study of human T cells and chemical hapten exposure. Looking at the study overall: For sensitization, 2% DPC was applied to a 2 cm by 2 cm patch of upper inner arm skin. Patch tests applied 0.01% DPC to the upper back and were scored after 6 days. Whole-study findings and limits: Sensitization with DPC brought no change to TCRs above 1 in 1000 in frequency.

One entry per CDR3 protein, called by TCRdb with MiXCR from the RACE reads. The sample shows roughly 60,000 distinct CDR3 sequences, about 7% of them seen only once. This clonotype came up many times. The antigen is not known. The time point: pre-sensitization, week 0. Treatment noted: therapeutic diphenylcyclopropenone sensitization with weekly scalp DPC. Investigators collected blood before applying each patch test. The sample was whole blood, taken in connection with sensitization to the hapten diphenylcyclopropenone (DPC). The TCR comes from a woman in her thirties with alopecia areata. Some clones in this sample may be carry-over from other donors' samples.

Here the CDR3 DNA reads TGTGCCAGCAGTTACGGACAGGGTAATTCACCCCTCCACTTT. Translation gives CASSYGQGNSPLHF. The V gene is TRBV6-5, the J gene TRBJ1-6; 8 positions agree with TRBD1. This CDR3 contains 14 residues. The trim removed 2 bases at V and 6 bases at J, leaving 0 bases unmatched. The germline gives CDR1 MNHEY, CDR2 SVGAGI.